This TCR beta chain stems from a study of shared clonotypes between healthy human individuals. Findings of the study overall: Some clonotypes were shared by all four sorted-subset donors, while others were not shared. The non-shared ones had lower generation probabilities than the shared ones.

Samples underwent the assay at deep level. Produced via immunoSEQ multiplex PCR; TCRdb's table is partial and in-frame only. The top ten hold about 42% of the sample, which has more than 80,000 clones, about two thirds seen once. Concerning this clone itself: No antigen is known for it.

The CDR3 runs 19 residues. V was clipped by 0 bases and J by 6 bases; unmatched bases: 13. Germline V gene lookup returns CDR1 LGHNA and CDR2 YSLEER. The sequencing sample was made of memory CD8+ T cells sorted from blood. The sample's subset: CD45RO+ cells pooled with CCR7-negative TemRA cells. The chain joins TRBV4-3 to TRBJ2-1; 11 bases map to TRBD1. The TCR sequence derives from a man aged 30-40 years in good health. In DNA, the CDR3 is TGCGCCAGCAGCCAAGAAGTGTGGAGTGGGACAGGGGGGGGCAATGAGCAGTTCTTC. Translating gives CASSQEVWSGTGGGNEQFF.